One and the same sample provided the 9 T cell receptor beta chains below, sequenced in a study of Ad26.COV2.S vaccination and SARS-CoV-2 variants. Method: immunoSEQ multiplex PCR; TCRdb's copy keeps in-frame clones and lacks some. The data contain about 470,000 clones, 90% of them singletons. Treatment meaning: around 19 received Ad26.COV2.S at low or high dose, single or two shots; 5 received placebo; per-sample allocation not given. Day 63 following the first vaccine or placebo injection was when the samples were taken. Specimen: peripheral blood, collected in a trial of Ad26.COV2.S vaccine versus placebo. The receptors stem from a person aged 18-60 years who received the Ad26.COV2.S COVID-19 vaccine or a placebo.

The gene calls are TRBV28 and TRBJ1-1, with 7 positions matching TRBD1. V was clipped by 5 bases and J by 5 bases; unmatched bases: 8. CDR3 length: 14 residues. Germline values: CDR1 MDHEN, CDR2 SYDVKM. CDR3 amino acids: CASSVHRGRTEAFF. CDR3 bases: TGTGCCAGCAGTGTTCACAGGGGACGGACTGAAGCTTTCTTT.

The chain has TRBV4-3 and TRBJ2-2; maybe TRBD1 (7 bases). The CDR3 length is 15 residues. V was clipped by 1 base and J by 5 bases, with 11 bases between them. The germline gives CDR1 LGHNA, CDR2 YSLEER. The CDR3 loop is CASSQGRGHTGELFF. CDR3 in DNA: TGCGCCAGCAGCCAAGGGAGGGGGCATACCGGGGAGCTGTTTTTT.

The J gene is TRBJ2-1, the V gene TRBV7-8, with 15 bases aligning to TRBD2. V trimming: 4 bases; J trimming: 7 bases; junction bases outside the gene matches: 23. The CDR3 is 22 amino acids. Germline V gene sequence: CDR1 SGHVS, CDR2 FQNEAQ. In DNA, the CDR3 is TGTGCCAGCAGCTCCCCCGGGACAGGGGGACTAGCGGGAGGCTTTGTCCAGAATGAGCAGTTCTTC. Translating it yields CASSSPGTGGLAGGFVQNEQFF.

The V and J genes are TRBV12-3 or TRBV12-4 and TRBJ1-6, with no clear D. This CDR3 has 13 residues. Deletions cut 7 bases from V and 2 bases from J, with 6 bases between. The CDR3 spells CASTGTYNSPLHF. CDR3 in DNA: TGTGCCAGCACGGGGACCTATAATTCACCCCTCCACTTT.

This clone has a handful of counts. V is TRBV6-2 or TRBV6-3 and J is TRBJ1-5; D is uncertain. V dropped 2 bases and J dropped 0 bases, with 11 bases sitting between them. The CDR3 contains 16 residues. Germline lookup yields CDR1 MNHEY and CDR2 SVGEGT. CDR3 in amino acids: CASSYRPGHSNQPQHF. CDR3 sequence (DNA): TGTGCCAGCAGTTACAGGCCAGGCCATAGCAATCAGCCCCAGCATTTT.

The CDR3 spells CSVGARTSGRGSGTGELFF. DNA for the CDR3: TGCAGCGTTGGCGCTCGGACTAGCGGGAGGGGATCGGGTACCGGGGAGCTGTTTTTT. This chain joins TRBV29-1 and TRBJ2-2; 15 nucleotides match TRBD2. The CDR3 runs to 19 residues. The germline CDR1 and CDR2 sequences are SQVTM and ANQGSEA. V dropped 4 bases and J dropped 5; count of bases not matched to a gene: 14.

This clone was recorded a few times. This chain uses TRBV7-3 with TRBJ2-5, with D possibly being TRBD1 (5 bases). The CDR3 totals 13 residues. Germline V gene sequence: CDR1 SGHTA, CDR2 FQGTGA. V lost 0 bases and J lost 9, with 11 bases in between. The CDR3 coding sequence is TGTGCCAGCAGCTTAACCTGGGGCGAGGCCCAGTACTTC. Encoded protein: CASSLTWGEAQYF.

The chain employs TRBV9 and TRBJ2-7, with 12 positions matching TRBD2. In germline, CDR1 is SGDLS, CDR2 YYNGEE. The junction had 4 bases not matched to a gene; V was cut back by 3 bases and J by 0 bases. The CDR3 covers 16 residues. CDR3 loop: CASSAGLAGNSYEQYF. The CDR3 DNA reads TGTGCCAGCAGCGCAGGACTAGCGGGAAACTCCTACGAGCAGTACTTC.

The V and J genes are TRBV6-2 or TRBV6-3 and TRBJ2-1; D remains unclear. The ends were cut back, 5 bases at V and 7 bases at J, with 12 bases in the middle. Germline CDR1 reads MNHEY; CDR2 reads SVGEGT. The CDR3 runs 13 residues. In nucleotides, the CDR3 is TGTGCCAGCAGTACGGCCCTGATGAATGAGCAGTTCTTC. It encodes CASSTALMNEQFF.